This T cell receptor beta chain comes out of a study of blood T cell repertoires in COVID-19. Study context: The United States, Italy and Spain were the sources of the acute and convalescent COVID-19 samples.

From germline, CDR1 is SGHDT and CDR2 YYEEEE. Trimming stripped 2 bases from V and 6 bases from J, with 11 bases between. The CDR3 has 13 amino acids. Profiled with immunoSEQ multiplex PCR; TCRdb holds only in-frame clones, not every one. The sample has 80,000 to 100,000 clones, roughly 80% seen once. Sequencing input: peripheral blood. The V and J genes are TRBV5-6 and TRBJ1-2; D remains ambiguous. The source of this sequence is a man between 60 and 75 years old with acute or convalescent COVID-19. CDR3 amino acids: CASSLGGLDGYTF. The DNA for the CDR3 is TGTGCCAGCAGCTTAGGAGGGCTCGATGGCTACACCTTC.